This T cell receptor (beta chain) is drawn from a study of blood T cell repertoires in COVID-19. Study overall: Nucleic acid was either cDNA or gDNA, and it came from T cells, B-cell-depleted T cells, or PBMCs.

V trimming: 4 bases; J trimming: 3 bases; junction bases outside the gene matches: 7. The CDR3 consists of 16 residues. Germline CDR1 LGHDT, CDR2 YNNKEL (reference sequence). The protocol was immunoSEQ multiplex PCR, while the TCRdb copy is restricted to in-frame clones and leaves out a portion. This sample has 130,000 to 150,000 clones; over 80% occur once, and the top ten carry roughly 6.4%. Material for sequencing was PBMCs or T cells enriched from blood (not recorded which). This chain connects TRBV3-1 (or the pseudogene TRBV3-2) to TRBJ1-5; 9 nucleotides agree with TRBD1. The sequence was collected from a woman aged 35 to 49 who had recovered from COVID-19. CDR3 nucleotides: TGTGCCAGCAGCCCACAGGGGGCACAAATCAATCAGCCCCAGCATTTT. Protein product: CASSPQGAQINQPQHF.